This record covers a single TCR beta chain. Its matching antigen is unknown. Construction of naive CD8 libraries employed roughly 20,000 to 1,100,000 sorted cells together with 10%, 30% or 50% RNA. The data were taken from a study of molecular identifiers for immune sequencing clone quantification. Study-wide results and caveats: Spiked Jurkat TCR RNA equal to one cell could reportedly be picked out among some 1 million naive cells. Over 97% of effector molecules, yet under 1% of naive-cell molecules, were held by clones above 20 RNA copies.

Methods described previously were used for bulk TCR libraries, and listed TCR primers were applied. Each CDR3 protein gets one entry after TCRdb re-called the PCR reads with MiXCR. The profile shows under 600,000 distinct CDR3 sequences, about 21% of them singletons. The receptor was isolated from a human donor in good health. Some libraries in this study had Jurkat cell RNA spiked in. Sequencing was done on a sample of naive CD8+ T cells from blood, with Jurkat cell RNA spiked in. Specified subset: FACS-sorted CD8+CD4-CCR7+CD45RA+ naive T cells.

CDR3 residues: CASSETGPGGTEAFF. The DNA of the CDR3 is TGTGCCAGCAGTGAGACAGGGCCTGGGGGGACTGAAGCTTTCTTT. The chain has TRBV2 and TRBJ1-1; 7 bases align to TRBD1. CDR1 is SNHLY, CDR2 FYNNEI, per germline. Trimming cost V 3 bases and J 5 bases; bases outside gene matches: 9. CDR3 length equals 15 residues.